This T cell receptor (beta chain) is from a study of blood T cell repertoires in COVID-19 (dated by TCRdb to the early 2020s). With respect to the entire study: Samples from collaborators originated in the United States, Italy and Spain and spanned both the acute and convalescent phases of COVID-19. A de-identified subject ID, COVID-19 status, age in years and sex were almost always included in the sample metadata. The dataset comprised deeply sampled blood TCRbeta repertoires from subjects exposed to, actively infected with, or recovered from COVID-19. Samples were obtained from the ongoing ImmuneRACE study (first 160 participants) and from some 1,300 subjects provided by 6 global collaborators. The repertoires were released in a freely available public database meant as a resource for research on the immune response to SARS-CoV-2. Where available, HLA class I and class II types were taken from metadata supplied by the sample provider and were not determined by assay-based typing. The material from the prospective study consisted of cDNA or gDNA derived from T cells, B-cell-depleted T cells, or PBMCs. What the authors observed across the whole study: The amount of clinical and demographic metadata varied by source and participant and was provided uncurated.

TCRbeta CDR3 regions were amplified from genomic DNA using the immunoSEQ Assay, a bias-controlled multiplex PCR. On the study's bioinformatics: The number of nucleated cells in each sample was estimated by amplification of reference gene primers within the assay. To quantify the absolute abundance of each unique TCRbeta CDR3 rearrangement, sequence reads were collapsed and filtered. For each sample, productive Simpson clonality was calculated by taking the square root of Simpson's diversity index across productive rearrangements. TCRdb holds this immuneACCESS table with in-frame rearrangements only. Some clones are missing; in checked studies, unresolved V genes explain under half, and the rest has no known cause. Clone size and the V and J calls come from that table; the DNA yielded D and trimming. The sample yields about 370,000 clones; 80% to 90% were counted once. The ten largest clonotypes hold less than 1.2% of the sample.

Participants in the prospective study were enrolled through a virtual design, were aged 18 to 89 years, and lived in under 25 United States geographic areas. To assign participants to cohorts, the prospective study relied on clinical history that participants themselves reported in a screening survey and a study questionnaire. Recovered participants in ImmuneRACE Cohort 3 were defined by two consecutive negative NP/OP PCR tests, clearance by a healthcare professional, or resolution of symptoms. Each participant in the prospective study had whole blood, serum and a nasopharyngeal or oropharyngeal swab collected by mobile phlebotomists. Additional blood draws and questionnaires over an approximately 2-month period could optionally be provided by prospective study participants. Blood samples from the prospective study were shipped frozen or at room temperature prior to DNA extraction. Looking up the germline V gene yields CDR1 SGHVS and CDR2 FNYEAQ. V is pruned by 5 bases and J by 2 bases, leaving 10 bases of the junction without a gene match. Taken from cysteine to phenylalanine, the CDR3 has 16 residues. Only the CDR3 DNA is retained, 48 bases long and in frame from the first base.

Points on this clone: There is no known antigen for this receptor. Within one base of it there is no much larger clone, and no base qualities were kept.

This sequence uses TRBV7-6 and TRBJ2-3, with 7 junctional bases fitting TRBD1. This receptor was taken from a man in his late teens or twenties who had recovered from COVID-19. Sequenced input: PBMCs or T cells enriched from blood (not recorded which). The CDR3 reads CASSVTGREDTDTQYF. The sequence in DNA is TGTGCCAGCAGCGTGACAGGGAGAGAGGACACAGATACGCAGTATTTT.